This T cell receptor beta chain was sequenced for a study of response to subunit inactivated influenza vaccine. Study-wide results and limits: Few additional T cells are recruited per seasonal influenza vaccination, authors suggested.

In regard to this clonotype: Its antigen remains unknown.

TCRdb independently ran MiXCR on the RT-PCR reads; one entry per CDR3 protein. The sample lists just over 300,000 distinct CDR3 sequences; roughly 22% were seen once. The CDR3 sequence is 18 residues long. Germline CDR1 and CDR2: ENHRY and SYGVKD. Trimming stripped 7 bases from V and 1 base from J, with 22 bases between. The TCR originated in a man in his fifties or sixties who received an inactivated influenza vaccine. The genes are TRBV10-3 and TRBJ2-2; D might be TRBD2 (6 bases). The input for sequencing was PBMCs from blood, taken less than 22 months after vaccination. CDR3 sequence: CAIKDRAGKKWNTGELFF. The CDR3 coding sequence is TGTGCCATCAAAGATCGGGCGGGGAAAAAATGGAACACCGGGGAGCTGTTTTTT.